Only a few counts were recorded for the clone carrying this T cell receptor (beta chain). As yet, its antigen is unknown. The data were taken from a study of PD-1 blockade in classical Hodgkin lymphoma. Study-level points and caveats: Whatever underlies the repertoire differences (possibly disease activity or prior therapy) remains undefined.

Brentuximab vedotin exposure varied among the patients, all of whom had relapsed after autologous stem cell transplantation. Data came from immunoSEQ multiplex PCR; TCRdb stores just in-frame clones and leaves some out. The data show tens of thousands of clones, around 89% seen once. The V and J ends lost 4 bases and 0 bases respectively, with 10 bases between them. CDR3 length equals 15 residues. From germline, CDR1 is KGHSH and CDR2 LQKENI. The rearrangement uses TRBV18 and TRBJ2-1; unclear D gene. This specimen was peripheral blood mononuclear cells (PBMCs), taken before the second cycle of nivolumab. The sequence came from a human donor with classical Hodgkin lymphoma. This CDR3 reads CASSLSQSSYNEQFF. The CDR3 region has the DNA TGTGCCAGCTCACTGTCCCAGAGCTCCTACAATGAGCAGTTCTTC. Supplemented by reference TRBV18 and TRBJ2-1, the full variable domain reads NAGVMQNPRHLVRRRGQEARLRCSPMKGHSHVYWYRQLPEEGLKFMVYLQKENIIDESGMPKERFSAEFPKEGPSILRIQQVVRGDSAAYFCASSLSQSSYNEQFFGPGTRLTVL.